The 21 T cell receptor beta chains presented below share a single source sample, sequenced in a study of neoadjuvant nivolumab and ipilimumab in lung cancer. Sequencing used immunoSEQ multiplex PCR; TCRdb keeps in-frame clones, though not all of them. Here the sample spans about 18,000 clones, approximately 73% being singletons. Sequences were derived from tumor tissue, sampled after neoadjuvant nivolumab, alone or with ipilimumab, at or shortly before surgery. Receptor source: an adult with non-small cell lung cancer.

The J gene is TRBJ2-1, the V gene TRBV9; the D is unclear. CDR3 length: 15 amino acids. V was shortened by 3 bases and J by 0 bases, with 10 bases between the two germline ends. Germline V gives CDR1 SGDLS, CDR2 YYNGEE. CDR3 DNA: TGTGCCAGCAGCGGGCCGCACGGCTCCTACAATGAGCAGTTCTTC. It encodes CASSGPHGSYNEQFF.

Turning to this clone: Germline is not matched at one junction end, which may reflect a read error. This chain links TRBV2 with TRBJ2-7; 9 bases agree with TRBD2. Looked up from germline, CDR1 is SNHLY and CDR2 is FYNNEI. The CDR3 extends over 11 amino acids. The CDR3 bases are TGTGCCAGCACCCAAGGACTAGCGCCAAACTTC. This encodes CASTQGLAPNF.

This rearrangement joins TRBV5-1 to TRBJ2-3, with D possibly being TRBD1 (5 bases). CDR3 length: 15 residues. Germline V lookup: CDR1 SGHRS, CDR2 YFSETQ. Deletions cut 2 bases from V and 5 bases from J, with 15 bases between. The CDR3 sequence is CASSFPRQSQDTQYF. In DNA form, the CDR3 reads TGCGCCAGCAGCTTCCCTCGACAGAGTCAAGATACGCAGTATTTT.

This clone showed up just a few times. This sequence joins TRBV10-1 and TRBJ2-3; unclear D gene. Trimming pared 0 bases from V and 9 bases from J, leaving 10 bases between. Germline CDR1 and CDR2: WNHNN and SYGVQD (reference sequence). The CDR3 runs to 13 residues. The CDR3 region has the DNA TGCGCCAGCAGTGAGTCTTCTAGGGCGACGCAGTATTTT. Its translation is CASSESSRATQYF.

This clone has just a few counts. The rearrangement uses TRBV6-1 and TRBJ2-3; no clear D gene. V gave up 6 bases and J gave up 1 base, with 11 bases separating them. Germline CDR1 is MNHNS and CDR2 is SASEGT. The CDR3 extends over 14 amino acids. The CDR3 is CASRGLWGTDTQYF. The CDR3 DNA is TGTGCCAGCAGGGGGTTATGGGGCACAGATACGCAGTATTTT.

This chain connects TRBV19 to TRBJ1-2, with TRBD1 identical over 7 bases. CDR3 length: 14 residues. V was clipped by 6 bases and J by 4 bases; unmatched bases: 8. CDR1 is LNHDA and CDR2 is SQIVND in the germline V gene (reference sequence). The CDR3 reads CASRRSQGPYGYTF. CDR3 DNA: TGTGCCAGTAGGAGGTCACAGGGGCCCTATGGCTACACCTTC.

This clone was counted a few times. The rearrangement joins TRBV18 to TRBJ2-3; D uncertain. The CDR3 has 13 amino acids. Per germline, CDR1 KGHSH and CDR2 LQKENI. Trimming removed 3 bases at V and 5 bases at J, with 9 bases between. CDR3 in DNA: TGTGCCAGCTCACCCGCGACGCTAGATACGCAGTATTTT. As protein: CASSPATLDTQYF. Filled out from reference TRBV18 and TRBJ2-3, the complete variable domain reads NAGVMQNPRHLVRRRGQEARLRCSPMKGHSHVYWYRQLPEEGLKFMVYLQKENIIDESGMPKERFSAEFPKEGPSILRIQQVVRGDSAAYFCASSPATLDTQYFGPGTRLTVL.

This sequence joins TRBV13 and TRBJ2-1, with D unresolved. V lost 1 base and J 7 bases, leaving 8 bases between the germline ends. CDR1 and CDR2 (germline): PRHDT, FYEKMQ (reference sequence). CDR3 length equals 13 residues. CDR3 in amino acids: CASSLASDNEQFF. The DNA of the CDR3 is TGTGCCAGCAGCTTAGCCTCCGATAATGAGCAGTTCTTC.

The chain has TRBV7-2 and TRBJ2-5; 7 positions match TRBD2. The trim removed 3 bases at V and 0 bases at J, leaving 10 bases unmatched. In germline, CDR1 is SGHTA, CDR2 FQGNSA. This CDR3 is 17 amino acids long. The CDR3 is CASSFPLLAAHQETQYF. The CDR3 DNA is TGTGCCAGCAGCTTTCCCCTTCTAGCGGCACACCAAGAGACCCAGTACTTC.

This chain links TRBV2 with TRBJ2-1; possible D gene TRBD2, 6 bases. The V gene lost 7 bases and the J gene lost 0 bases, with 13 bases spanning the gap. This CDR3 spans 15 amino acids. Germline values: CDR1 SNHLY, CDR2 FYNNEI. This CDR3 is CASILDGSSYNEQFF. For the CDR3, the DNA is TGTGCCAGCATATTGGACGGGAGCTCCTACAATGAGCAGTTCTTC.

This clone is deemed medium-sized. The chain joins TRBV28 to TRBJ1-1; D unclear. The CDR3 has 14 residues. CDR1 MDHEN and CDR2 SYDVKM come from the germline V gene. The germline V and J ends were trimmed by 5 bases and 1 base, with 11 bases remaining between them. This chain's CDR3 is CASSRDLTNTEAFF. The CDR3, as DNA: TGTGCCAGCAGTCGAGACCTTACGAACACTGAAGCTTTCTTT.

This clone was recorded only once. The DNA for the CDR3 is TGTGCCAGCAGTGCGGGTGAGACTAGCACAGATACGCAGTATTTT. Encoded protein: CASSAGETSTDTQYF. The V call is TRBV6-4, the J call TRBJ2-3, with D unclear. This CDR3 is built from 15 residues. In germline, CDR1 is MRHNA, CDR2 SNTAGT. Trimming removed 4 bases from V and 0 bases from J, with 11 bases in between.

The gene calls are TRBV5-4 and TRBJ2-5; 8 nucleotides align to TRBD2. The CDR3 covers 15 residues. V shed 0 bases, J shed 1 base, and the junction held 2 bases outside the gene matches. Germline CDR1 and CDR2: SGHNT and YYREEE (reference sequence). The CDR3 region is CASSLAGGPQETQYF. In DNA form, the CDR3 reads TGTGCCAGCAGCTTGGCGGGAGGGCCCCAAGAGACCCAGTACTTC.

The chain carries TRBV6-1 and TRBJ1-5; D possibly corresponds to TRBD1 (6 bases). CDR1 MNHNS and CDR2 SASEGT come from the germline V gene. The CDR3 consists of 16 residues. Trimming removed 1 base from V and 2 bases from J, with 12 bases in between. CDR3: CASSEGAGGGNQPQHF. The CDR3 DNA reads TGTGCCAGCAGTGAAGGTGCGGGGGGCGGCAATCAGCCCCAGCATTTT.

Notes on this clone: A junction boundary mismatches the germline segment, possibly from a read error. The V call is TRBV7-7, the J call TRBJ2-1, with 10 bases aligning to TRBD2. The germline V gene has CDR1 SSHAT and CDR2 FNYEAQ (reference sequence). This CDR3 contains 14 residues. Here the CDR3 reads CASSLGGGLAEQFF. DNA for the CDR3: TGTGCTAGCAGCTTAGGGGGGGGACTAGCGGAGCAGTTCTTC.

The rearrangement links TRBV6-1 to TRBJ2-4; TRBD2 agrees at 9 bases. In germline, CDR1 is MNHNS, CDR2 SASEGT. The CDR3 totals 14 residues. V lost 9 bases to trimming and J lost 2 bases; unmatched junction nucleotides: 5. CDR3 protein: CARTGLATKNIQYF. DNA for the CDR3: TGTGCCAGAACGGGACTAGCAACCAAAAACATTCAGTACTTC.

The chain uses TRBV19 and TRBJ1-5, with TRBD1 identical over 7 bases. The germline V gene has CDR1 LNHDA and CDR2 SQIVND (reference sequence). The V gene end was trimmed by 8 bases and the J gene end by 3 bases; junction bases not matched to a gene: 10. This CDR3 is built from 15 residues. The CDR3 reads CASRSGGGLNQPQHF. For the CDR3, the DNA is TGTGCCAGTCGGTCAGGGGGGGGTCTCAATCAGCCCCAGCATTTT.

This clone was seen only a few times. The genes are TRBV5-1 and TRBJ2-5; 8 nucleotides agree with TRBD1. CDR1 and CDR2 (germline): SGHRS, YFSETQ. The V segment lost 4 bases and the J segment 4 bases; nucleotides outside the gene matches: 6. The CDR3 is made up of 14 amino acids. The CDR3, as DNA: TGCGCCAGCAGCCAAGGACAGGGAACAGAGACCCAGTACTTC. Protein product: CASSQGQGTETQYF. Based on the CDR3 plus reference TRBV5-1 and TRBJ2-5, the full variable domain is KAGVTQTPRYLIKTRGQQVTLSCSPISGHRSVSWYQQTPGQGLQFLFEYFSETQRNKGNFPGRFSGRQFSNSRSEMNVSTLELGDSALYLCASSQGQGTETQYFGPGTRLLVL.

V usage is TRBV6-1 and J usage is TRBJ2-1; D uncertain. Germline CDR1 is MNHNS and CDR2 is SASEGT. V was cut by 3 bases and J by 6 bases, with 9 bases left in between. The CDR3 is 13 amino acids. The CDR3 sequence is CASSDRPSNEQFF. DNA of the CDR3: TGTGCCAGCAGTGATCGGCCGTCCAATGAGCAGTTCTTC.

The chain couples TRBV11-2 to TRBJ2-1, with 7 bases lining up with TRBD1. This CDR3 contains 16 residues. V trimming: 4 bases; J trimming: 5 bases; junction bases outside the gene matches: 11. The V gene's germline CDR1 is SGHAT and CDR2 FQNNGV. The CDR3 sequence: CASSSGGAVSNNEQFF. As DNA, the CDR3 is TGTGCCAGCAGCTCAGGGGGAGCCGTTTCGAACAATGAGCAGTTCTTC.

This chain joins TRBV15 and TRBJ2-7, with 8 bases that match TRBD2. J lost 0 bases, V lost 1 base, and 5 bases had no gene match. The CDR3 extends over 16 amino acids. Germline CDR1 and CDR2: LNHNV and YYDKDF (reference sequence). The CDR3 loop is CATSRGGSGSSYEQYF. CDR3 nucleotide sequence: TGTGCCACCAGCAGAGGGGGGAGCGGGAGCTCCTACGAGCAGTACTTC.